The clone carrying this T cell receptor (beta chain) turned up a few times. As yet, its antigen is unknown. The sequenced template was cDNA made from the entire isolated RNA. Data came from immunoSEQ multiplex PCR; TCRdb stores just in-frame clones and leaves some out. The sample records under 300,000 clones, approximately 10% being singletons. This entry comes from a study of beta chain features in type 1 diabetes. Study results and caveats: All four CD4+ subsets from Type 1 diabetes patients carried moderately but significantly shorter TCRB CDR3s.

This TCR derives from a man under 40 with type 1 diabetes. The sample consisted of naive CD4+ T cells from blood.

CDR3 protein: CASSEPSGEPTF. The CDR3 nucleotides are TGTGCCAGCAGTGAACCATCAGGGGAGCCCACCTTC. This rearrangement joins TRBV2 to TRBJ1-2; TRBD1 is a possible D gene (6 bases). Germline V CDR1 and CDR2: SNHLY, FYNNEI. CDR3 length equals 12 residues. The V and J ends lost 2 bases and 13 bases respectively, with 14 bases between them.